This section outlines one T cell receptor beta chain sequence together with its context. Method: immunoSEQ multiplex PCR; TCRdb's copy keeps in-frame clones and lacks some. The sample shows roughly 130,000 clones, less than 85% of them seen only once. Looked up from germline, CDR1 is KGHDR and CDR2 is SFDVKD. Between the trimmed V and J ends, which lost 9 bases and 5 bases, there was a span of 10 bases. The CDR3 covers 12 residues. The sample belongs to a study of blood T cell repertoires in COVID-19. The chain has TRBV24-1 and TRBJ2-1; D is unresolved. The sequenced material came from peripheral blood. The TCR originated in a woman aged 55-70 years with acute or convalescent COVID-19. CDR3 sequence (DNA): TGTGCCACCGGGCAGTGGGACAATGAGCAGTTCTTC. As protein: CATGQWDNEQFF.